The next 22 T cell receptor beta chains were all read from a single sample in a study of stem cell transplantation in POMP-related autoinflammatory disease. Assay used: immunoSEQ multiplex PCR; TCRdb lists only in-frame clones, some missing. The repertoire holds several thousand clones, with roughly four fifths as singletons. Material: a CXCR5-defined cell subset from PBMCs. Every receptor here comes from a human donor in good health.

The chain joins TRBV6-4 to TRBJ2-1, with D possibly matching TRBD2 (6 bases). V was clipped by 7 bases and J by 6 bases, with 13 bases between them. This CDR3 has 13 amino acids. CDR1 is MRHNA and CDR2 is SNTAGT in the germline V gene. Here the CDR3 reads CASINGTANEQFF. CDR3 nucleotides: TGTGCCAGCATTAATGGGACTGCCAATGAGCAGTTCTTC.

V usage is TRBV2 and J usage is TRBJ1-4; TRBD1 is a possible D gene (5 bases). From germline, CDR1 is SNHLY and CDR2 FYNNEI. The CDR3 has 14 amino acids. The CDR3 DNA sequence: TGTGCTACATCCCAGTGGGGGGCTAATGAAAAACTGTTTTTT. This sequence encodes CATSQWGANEKLFF.

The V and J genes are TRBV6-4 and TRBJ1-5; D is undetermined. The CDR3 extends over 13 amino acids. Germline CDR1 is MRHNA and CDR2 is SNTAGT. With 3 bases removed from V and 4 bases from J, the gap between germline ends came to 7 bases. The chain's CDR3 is CASSEGLNQPQHF. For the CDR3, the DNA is TGTGCCAGCAGTGAGGGGTTAAATCAGCCCCAGCATTTT.

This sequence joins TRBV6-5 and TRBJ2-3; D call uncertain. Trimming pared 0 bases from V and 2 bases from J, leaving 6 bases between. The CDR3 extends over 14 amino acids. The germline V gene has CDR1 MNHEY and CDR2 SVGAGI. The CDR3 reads CASSYSSPTDTQYF. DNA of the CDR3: TGTGCCAGCAGTTACTCGAGTCCCACAGATACGCAGTATTTT.

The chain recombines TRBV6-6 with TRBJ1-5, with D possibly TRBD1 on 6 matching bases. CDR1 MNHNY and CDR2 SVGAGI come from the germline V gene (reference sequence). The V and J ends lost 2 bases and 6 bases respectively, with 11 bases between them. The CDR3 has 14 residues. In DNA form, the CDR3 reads TGTGCCAGCAGTTACCAGGGGTTCGGTCAGCCCCAGCATTTT. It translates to CASSYQGFGQPQHF.

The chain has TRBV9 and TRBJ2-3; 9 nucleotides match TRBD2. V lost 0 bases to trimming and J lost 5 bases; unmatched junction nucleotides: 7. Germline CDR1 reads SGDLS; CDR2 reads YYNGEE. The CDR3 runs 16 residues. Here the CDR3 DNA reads TGTGCCAGCAGCGTAGACGAGCGGGGGGCGAGAGATACGCAGTATTTT. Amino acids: CASSVDERGARDTQYF.

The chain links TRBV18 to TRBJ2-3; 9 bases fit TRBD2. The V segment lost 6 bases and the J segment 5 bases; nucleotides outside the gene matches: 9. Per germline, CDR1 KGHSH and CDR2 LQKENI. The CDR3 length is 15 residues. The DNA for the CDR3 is TGTGCCAGCTCTAATCAGCGGGGGGTAGGAGATACGCAGTATTTT. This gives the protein CASSNQRGVGDTQYF.

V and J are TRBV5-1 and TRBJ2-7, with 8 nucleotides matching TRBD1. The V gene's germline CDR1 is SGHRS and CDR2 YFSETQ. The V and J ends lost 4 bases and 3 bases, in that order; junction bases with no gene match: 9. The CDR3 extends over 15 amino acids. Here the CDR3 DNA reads TGCGCCAGCAGCCCTACCGGGACAGGTATCTACGAGCAGTACTTC. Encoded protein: CASSPTGTGIYEQYF.

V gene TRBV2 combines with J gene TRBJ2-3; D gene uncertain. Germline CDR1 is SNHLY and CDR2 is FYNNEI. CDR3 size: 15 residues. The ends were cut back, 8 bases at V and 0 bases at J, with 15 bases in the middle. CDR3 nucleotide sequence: TGTGCCAGCTCCCGTGGGGTACAAAGCACAGATACGCAGTATTTT. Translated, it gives CASSRGVQSTDTQYF.

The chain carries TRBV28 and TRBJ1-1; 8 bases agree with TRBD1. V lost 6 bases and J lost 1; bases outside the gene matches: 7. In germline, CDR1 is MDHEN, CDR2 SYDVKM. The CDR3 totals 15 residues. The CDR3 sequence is CASSKYGQGNTEAFF. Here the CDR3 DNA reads TGTGCCAGCAGCAAGTATGGACAGGGGAACACTGAAGCTTTCTTT.

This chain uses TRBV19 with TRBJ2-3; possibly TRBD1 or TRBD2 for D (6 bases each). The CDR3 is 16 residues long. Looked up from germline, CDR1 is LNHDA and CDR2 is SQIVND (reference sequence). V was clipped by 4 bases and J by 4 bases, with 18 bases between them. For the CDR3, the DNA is TGTGCCAGTAGTACGTGGAGGGGGGTAGATGCAGATACGCAGTATTTT. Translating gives CASSTWRGVDADTQYF. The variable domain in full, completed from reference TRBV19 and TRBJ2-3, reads DGGITQSPKYLFRKEGQNVTLSCEQNLNHDAMYWYRQDPGQGLRLIYYSQIVNDFQKGDIAEGYSVSREKKESFPLTVTSAQKNPTAFYLCASSTWRGVDADTQYFGPGTRLTVL.

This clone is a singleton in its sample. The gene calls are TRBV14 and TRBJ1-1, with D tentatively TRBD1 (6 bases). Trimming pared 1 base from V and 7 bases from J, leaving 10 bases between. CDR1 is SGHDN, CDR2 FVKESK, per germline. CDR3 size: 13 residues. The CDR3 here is CASSQVGRGEAFF. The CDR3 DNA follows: TGTGCCAGCAGCCAAGTTGGCAGGGGTGAAGCTTTCTTT.

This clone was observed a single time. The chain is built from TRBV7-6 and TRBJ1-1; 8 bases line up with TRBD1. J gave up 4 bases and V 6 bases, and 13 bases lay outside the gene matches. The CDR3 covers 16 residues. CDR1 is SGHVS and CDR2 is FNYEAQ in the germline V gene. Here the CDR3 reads CASSPRVGQAGTEAFF. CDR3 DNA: TGTGCCAGCAGTCCCCGAGTGGGACAGGCCGGCACTGAAGCTTTCTTT.

CDR3 sequence (DNA): TGTGCCAGCAGTCCTACCGGGACATCCATAGCCAAAAACATTCAGTACTTC. Encoded protein: CASSPTGTSIAKNIQYF. The chain employs TRBV2 and TRBJ2-4; a possible D gene is TRBD1 (6 bases). Germline V lookup: CDR1 SNHLY, CDR2 FYNNEI. Trimming stripped 5 bases from V and 0 bases from J, with 17 bases between. CDR3 length: 17 amino acids.

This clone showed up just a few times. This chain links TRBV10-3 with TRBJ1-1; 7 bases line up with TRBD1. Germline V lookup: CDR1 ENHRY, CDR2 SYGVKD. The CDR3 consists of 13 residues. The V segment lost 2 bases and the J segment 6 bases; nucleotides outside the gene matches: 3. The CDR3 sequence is CAISEHRGPEAFF. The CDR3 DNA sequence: TGTGCCATCAGTGAGCACAGGGGCCCTGAAGCTTTCTTT.

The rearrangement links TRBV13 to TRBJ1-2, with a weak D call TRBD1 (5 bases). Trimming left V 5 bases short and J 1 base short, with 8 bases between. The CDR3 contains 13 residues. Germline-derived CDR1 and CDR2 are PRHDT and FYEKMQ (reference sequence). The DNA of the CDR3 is TGTGCCAGCAGCGCGCAGGGTAACTATGGCTACACCTTC. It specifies CASSAQGNYGYTF. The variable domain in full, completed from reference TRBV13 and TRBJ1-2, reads AAGVIQSPRHLIKEKRETATLKCYPIPRHDTVYWYQQGPGQDPQFLISFYEKMQSDKGSIPDRFSAQQFSDYHSELNMSSLELGDSALYFCASSAQGNYGYTFGSGTRLTVV.

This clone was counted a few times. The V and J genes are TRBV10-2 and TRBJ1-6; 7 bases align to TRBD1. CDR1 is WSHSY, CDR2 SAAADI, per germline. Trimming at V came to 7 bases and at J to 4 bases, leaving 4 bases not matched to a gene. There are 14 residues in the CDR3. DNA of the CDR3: TGCGCCAGCACCGAACAGGGGTATAATTCACCCCTCCACTTT. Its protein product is CASTEQGYNSPLHF.

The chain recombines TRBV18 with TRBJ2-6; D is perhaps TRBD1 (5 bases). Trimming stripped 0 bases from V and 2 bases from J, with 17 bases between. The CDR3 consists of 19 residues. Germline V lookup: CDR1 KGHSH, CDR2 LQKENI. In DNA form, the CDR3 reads TGTGCCAGCTCACCACCGAATTCAGGGTTAAACACTGGGGCCAACGTCCTGACTTTC. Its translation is CASSPPNSGLNTGANVLTF.

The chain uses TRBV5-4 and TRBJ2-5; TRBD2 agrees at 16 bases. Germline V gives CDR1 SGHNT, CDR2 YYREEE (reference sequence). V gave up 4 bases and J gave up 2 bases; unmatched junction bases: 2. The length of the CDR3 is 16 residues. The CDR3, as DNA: TGTGCCAGCAGCGCGGGACTAGCGGGGGGGCAAGAGACCCAGTACTTC. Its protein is CASSAGLAGGQETQYF.

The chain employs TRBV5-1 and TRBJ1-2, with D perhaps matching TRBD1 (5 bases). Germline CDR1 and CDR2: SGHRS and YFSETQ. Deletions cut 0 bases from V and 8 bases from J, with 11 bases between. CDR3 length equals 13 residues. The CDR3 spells CASSLARQGGYTF. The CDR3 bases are TGCGCCAGCAGCTTGGCCAGGCAGGGAGGCTACACCTTC.

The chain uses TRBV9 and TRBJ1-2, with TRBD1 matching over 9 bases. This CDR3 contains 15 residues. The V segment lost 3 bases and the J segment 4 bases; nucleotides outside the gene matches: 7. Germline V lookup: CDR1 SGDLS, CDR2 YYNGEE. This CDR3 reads CASSAQTGGTYGYTF. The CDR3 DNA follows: TGTGCCAGCAGCGCGCAGACAGGGGGGACCTATGGCTACACCTTC.

The CDR3 DNA reads as TGCGCCAGCACTTCTAGCGGACCCACCGGGGAGCTGTTTTTT. Translated, it gives CASTSSGPTGELFF. The chain employs TRBV5-1 and TRBJ2-2; 7 bases line up with TRBD2. V trimming: 6 bases; J trimming: 4 bases; junction bases outside the gene matches: 6. From germline, CDR1 is SGHRS and CDR2 YFSETQ. This CDR3 is 14 amino acids long.